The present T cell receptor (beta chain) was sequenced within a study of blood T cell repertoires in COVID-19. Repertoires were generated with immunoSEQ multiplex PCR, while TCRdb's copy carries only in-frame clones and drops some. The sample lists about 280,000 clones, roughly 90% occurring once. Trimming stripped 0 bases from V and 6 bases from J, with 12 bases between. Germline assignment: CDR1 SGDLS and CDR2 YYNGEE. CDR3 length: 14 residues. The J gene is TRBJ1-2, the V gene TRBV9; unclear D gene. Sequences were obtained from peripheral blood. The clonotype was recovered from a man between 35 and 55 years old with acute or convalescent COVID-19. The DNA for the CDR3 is TGTGCCAGCAGCGTAGCCCCGGTAGCGGATGGCTACACCTTC. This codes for CASSVAPVADGYTF.